This T cell receptor beta chain appears in the sequencing data of a study of T cells after yellow fever vaccination. Study-wide background: Some fractions had low cell numbers, and these were prepared with SMART-Seq v4 Ultra Low Input. Notes on the study in general: Clonotypes found in both CD4 and CD8 compartments made up a small share. Clones that expanded after primary vaccination mostly reappeared after the booster (around 96% CD4, about 89% CD8).

Germline CDR1 LNHNV, CDR2 YYDKDF (reference sequence). This CDR3 is 15 amino acids long. V dropped 3 bases and J dropped 1 base, with 13 bases sitting between them. Generation of TCR cDNA used 5'RACE template switching (which added a universal primer site and UMIs). MiXCR was run by TCRdb on the 5' RACE reads, yielding one entry per CDR3 protein. The sample lists tens of thousands of distinct CDR3 sequences; just under 8% were seen once. This clonotype was counted only a few times. Its antigen is undetermined. Sample: CD8+ T cells sorted from PBMCs, taken on the day of the yellow fever booster vaccination. The TCR sequence derives from a man aged 25-40 years who received the YFV17D yellow fever vaccine. The genes are TRBV15 and TRBJ2-7, with D possibly called TRBD1 or TRBD2 (7 bases each). CDR3 sequence reads: CATSSTGEGSYEQYF. The CDR3 nucleotides read TGTGCCACCAGCAGTACAGGGGAGGGGTCCTACGAGCAGTACTTC.